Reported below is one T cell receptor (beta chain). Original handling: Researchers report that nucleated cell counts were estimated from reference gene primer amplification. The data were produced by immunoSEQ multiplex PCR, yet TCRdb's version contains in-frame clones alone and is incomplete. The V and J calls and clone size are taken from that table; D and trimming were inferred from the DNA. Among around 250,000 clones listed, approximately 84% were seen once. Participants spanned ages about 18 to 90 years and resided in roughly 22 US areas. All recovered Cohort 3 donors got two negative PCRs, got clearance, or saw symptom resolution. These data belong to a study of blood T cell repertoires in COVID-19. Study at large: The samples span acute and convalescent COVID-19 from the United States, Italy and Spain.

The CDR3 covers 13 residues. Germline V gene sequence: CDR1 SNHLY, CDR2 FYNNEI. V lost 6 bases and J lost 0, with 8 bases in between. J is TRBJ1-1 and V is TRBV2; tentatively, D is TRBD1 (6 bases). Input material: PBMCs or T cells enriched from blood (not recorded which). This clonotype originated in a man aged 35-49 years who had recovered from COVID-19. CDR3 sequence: CASSRDMNTEAFF. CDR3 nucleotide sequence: TGTGCCAGCAGCCGGGACATGAACACTGAAGCTTTCTTT.